Included here is one TCR beta chain sequence, with context. As yet, its antigen is unknown. V dropped 4 bases and J dropped 3 bases, with 10 bases sitting between them. The CDR3 is made up of 13 amino acids. From germline, CDR1 is SGDLS and CDR2 YYNGEE. The authors extracted RNA and reverse transcribed it into cDNA as the sequencing template. TCRdb's table, derived via immunoSEQ multiplex PCR, lists solely in-frame clones and lacks some. The sample has 150,000 to 200,000 clones, 50% to 75% seen once. The treatment is: oral pan-JAK inhibitor, 5-10 mg twice daily. The record originates from a study of CD8+ T cells in alopecia areata. Study observations and caveats: In scalp and blood during tofacitinib, many expanded lesional clones persisted.

This chain connects TRBV9 to TRBJ1-1; D gene ambiguous. Source: CD4+ T cells sorted from blood, taken around week 55, from a patient treated with tofacitinib. The sequence was collected from a human donor with alopecia areata. In DNA form, the CDR3 reads TGTGCCAGCAGCTCTCGACTTGACACTGAAGCTTTCTTT. Protein product: CASSSRLDTEAFF.